Each of the 9 T cell receptor beta chains below was sequenced from the same sample in a study of blood T cell repertoires in COVID-19 (dated by TCRdb to about 2020). Library preparation was by the immunoSEQ multiplex PCR assay. The immuneACCESS repertoire file appears here via TCRdb, limited to in-frame rearrangements. These files lack a portion of the clones; in checked studies, under half of the deficit traces to unresolved V genes, and the cause of the others is not known. The sample table holds 120,000 to 150,000 clones, of which under 85% were seen once. The ten largest clones take up around 1.4% of the sample. The specimen sequenced was peripheral blood. Source of these receptors: a human donor in a cohort sampled during active COVID-19.

This chain links TRBV11-2 with TRBJ2-3; 7 nucleotides align to TRBD2. The ends lost 5 bases at V and 0 bases at J; junction bases unmatched: 8. This CDR3 is built from 16 residues. The germline V gene encodes CDR1 SGHAT and CDR2 FQNNGV. CDR3 loop: CASSPLGSGSTDTQYF. The CDR3 DNA reads as TGTGCCAGCAGCCCACTGGGTAGCGGGAGCACAGATACGCAGTATTTT.

The J gene is TRBJ2-2, the V gene TRBV5-1, with TRBD2 matching over 7 bases. Germline lookup yields CDR1 SGHRS and CDR2 YFSETQ. With V trimmed by 4 bases and J by 5 bases, 11 bases remained unmatched. This CDR3 has 16 residues. The CDR3 here is CASSLQGGSRTGELFF. In nucleotides, the CDR3 is TGCGCCAGCAGCCTCCAAGGCGGGAGTCGGACCGGGGAGCTGTTTTTT.

The chain carries TRBV9 and TRBJ1-3, with D possibly being TRBD1 (5 bases). V shed 7 bases and J shed 4 bases, with 21 bases lying between them. The CDR3 extends over 16 amino acids. Looked up from germline, CDR1 is SGDLS and CDR2 is YYNGEE. This CDR3 is CASGPDSRVGGNTIYF. CDR3 nucleotides: TGTGCCAGCGGACCCGATAGCAGGGTGGGAGGAAACACCATATATTTT.

The chain recombines TRBV2 with TRBJ2-2; D ambiguous. V was clipped by 2 bases and J by 1 base, with 5 bases between them. Germline V gene data show CDR1 as SNHLY and CDR2 as FYNNEI. This CDR3 comprises 14 residues. The CDR3 spells CASSELLNTGELFF. CDR3 sequence (DNA): TGTGCCAGCAGTGAACTTCTGAACACCGGGGAGCTGTTTTTT.

The J gene is TRBJ2-7, the V gene TRBV29-1; tentative D call: TRBD2 (6 bases). The CDR3 covers 12 residues. V dropped 4 bases and J dropped 6 bases, with 13 bases sitting between them. The germline V gene has CDR1 SQVTM and CDR2 ANQGSEA. The CDR3 DNA follows: TGCAGCGTTGGGCGGGAAGCCGGCGAGCAGTACTTC. It yields the protein CSVGREAGEQYF.

This chain uses TRBV19 with TRBJ1-2; D gene uncertain. In germline, CDR1 is LNHDA, CDR2 SQIVND (reference sequence). CDR3 length: 14 residues. The V gene lost 5 bases and the J gene lost 1 base, with 11 bases spanning the gap. The DNA for the CDR3 is TGTGCCAGTAGTCCGGGAAGCCTTAACTATGGCTACACCTTC. The encoded protein is CASSPGSLNYGYTF.

This chain joins TRBV6-1 and TRBJ2-3; the D is unclear. CDR3 length: 14 amino acids. V was trimmed by 3 bases and J by 3 bases, leaving 10 bases between them. Germline V CDR1 and CDR2: MNHNS, SASEGT. CDR3 in DNA: TGTGCCAGCAGTGATCTTCCCCCGACAGATACGCAGTATTTT. Its protein product is CASSDLPPTDTQYF.

J is TRBJ1-3 and V is TRBV5-1; 9 nucleotides line up with TRBD1. The CDR3 is made up of 18 amino acids. V was pared by 5 bases and J by 1 base, with 13 bases of the junction left unmatched. Germline CDR1 SGHRS, CDR2 YFSETQ. The CDR3: CASRMAAGTGFSGNTIYF. CDR3 DNA: TGCGCCAGCAGAATGGCCGCCGGGACAGGGTTTTCTGGAAACACCATATATTTT.

For the CDR3, the DNA is TGTGCTAGTGGTTTGGAGCTAGCGGGAGTTGCCGGGGAGCTGTTTTTT. Its protein is CASGLELAGVAGELFF. The chain combines TRBV12-5 with TRBJ2-2, with 10 bases identical to TRBD2. The germline V gene has CDR1 LGHNT and CDR2 FRNRAP. The V gene end was trimmed by 1 base and the J gene end by 6 bases; junction bases not matched to a gene: 5. The CDR3 sequence is 16 residues long.